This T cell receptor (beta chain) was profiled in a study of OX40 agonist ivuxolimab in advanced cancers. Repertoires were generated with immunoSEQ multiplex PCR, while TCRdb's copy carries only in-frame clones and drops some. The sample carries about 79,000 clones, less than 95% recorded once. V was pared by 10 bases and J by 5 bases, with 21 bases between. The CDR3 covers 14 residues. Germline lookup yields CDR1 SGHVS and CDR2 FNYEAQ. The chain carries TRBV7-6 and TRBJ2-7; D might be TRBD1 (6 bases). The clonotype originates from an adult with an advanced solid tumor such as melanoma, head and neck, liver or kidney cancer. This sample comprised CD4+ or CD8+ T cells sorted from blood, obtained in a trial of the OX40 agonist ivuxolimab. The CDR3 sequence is CATSTGQGINEQYF. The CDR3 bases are TGTGCCACGTCTACAGGGCAGGGGATTAACGAGCAGTACTTC.